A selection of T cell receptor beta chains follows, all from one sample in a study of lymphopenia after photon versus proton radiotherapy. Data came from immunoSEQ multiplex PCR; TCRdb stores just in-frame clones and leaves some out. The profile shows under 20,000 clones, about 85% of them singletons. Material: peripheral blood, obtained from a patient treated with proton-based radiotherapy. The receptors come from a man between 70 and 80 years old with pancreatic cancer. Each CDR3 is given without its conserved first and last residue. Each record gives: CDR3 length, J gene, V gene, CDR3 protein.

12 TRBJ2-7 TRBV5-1 ASSLGQPPYEQY
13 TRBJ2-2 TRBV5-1 ASSPRGGLAGELF
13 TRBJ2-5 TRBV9 ASSPRTSGGETQY
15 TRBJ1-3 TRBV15 ATSRNPTTMNGNTIY
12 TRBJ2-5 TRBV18 ASSPLEAQETQY
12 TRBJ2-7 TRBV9 ASSVGRLGSEQY
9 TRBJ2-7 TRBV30 AWVTGGEQY
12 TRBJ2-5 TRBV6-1 ASSASWGGETQY
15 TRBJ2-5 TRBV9 ASSVEGGQGYQETQY
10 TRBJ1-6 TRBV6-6 ASSTWESPLH
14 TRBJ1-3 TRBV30 ACGTASLSSGNTIY
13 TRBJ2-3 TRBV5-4 ASSQLAGGIDTQY
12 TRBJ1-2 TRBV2 ASSERWGDSGYT
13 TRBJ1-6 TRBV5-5 ASSFYGTGNSPLH
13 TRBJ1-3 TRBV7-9 ASSPNLRSGNTIY
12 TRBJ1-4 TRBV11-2 ASSLRLLNEKLF
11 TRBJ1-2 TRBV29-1 SVAEGANYGYT
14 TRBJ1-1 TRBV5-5 ASSRAPGTGNTEAF
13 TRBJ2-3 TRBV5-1 ASSFGYASTDTQY
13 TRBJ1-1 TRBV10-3 AIIRTGLRGSEAF
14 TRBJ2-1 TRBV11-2 ASSLDRLAGEHEQF
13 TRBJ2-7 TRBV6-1 ASRTDRLSSYEQY
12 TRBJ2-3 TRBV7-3 ASSPSGGGDTQY
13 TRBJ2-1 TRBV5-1 ASSLASSGGNEQF
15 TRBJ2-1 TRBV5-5 ASSLAARPSSYNEQF
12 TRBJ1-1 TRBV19 ASKGGLLNTEAF
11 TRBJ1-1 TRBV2 ASSENWGTEAF
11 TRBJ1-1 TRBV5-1 ASSWIMNTEAF
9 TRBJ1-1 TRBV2 ASSRDTEAF
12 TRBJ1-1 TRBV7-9 ASSTGVLNTEAF
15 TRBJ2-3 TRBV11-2 ASSTEAGLSSTDTQY
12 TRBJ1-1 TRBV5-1 ASSTGTPNTEAF
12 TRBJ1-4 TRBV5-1 ASSFTGGGEKLF
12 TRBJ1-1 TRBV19 ASSIRPHTGEAF
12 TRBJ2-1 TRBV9 ASSPVNSYNEQF
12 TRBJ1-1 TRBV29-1 SAKGGLMRTEAF
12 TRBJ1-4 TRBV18 ASSPQGGNEKLF
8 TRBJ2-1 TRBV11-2 ASSSPRQI
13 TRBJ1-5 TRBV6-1 ASSERWTGDQPQH
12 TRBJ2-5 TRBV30 AWNRDHVQETQY
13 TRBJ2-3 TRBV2 ASSELGGGTDTQY
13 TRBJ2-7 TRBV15 ATSREGGAANEQY
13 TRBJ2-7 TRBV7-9 ASSLGQVSISEQY
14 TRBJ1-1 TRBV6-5 ASSYLAGTGPTEAF
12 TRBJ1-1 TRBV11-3 ASLLTGRSTEAF
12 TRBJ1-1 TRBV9 ASSVAQTNTEAF
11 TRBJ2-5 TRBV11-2 ASSRQIQETQY
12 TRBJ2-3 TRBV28 ASSFGRAIDTQY
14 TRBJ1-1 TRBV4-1 ASSHTPGRRNTEAF
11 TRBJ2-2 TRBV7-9 ASSLSNTGELF
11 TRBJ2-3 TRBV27 ASSYRSTDTQY
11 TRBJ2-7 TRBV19 ASSKVGTYEQY
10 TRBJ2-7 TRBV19 ASAATGDEQY